These T cell receptor beta chains were read from a single sample in a study of cytomegalovirus exposure and HLA in healthy donors. TCRdb's table, derived via immunoSEQ multiplex PCR, lists solely in-frame clones and lacks some. Of under 200,000 clones detected, about four fifths appear once; the ten largest clones hold 1.7%. Source material: PBMCs. The receptors come from a woman under 30 in good health and CMV-seronegative. Each CDR3 is given with its conserved first and last residue. Each record gives: V gene, clone size, D gene, J gene, CDR3 DNA, CDR3 protein. A D gene is named only where the DNA matches it firmly. Expanded clones get a size class; other rows say once, few or many, or leave the size out.

V gene: TRBV6-1; clone size: few; D gene: TRBD2; J gene: TRBJ2-7; CDR3 DNA: TGTGCCAGCCATAGAGCGGGAGGAGGGTCCTACGAGCAGTACTTC; CDR3 protein: CASHRAGGGSYEQYF
V gene: TRBV28; clone size: .; D gene: .; J gene: TRBJ2-3; CDR3 DNA: TGTGCCAGCAGACCAACGGGGGCAGATACGCAGTATTTT; CDR3 protein: CASRPTGADTQYF
V gene: TRBV5-6; clone size: .; D gene: .; J gene: TRBJ1-5; CDR3 DNA: TGTGCCAGCAGCTTTAGGTCAGGGGGCAATCAGCCCCAGCATTTT; CDR3 protein: CASSFRSGGNQPQHF
V gene: TRBV11-3; clone size: few; D gene: .; J gene: TRBJ2-3; CDR3 DNA: TGTGCCAGCAATCCGGGTACGAGGGCAGATACGCAGTATTTT; CDR3 protein: CASNPGTRADTQYF
V gene: TRBV19; clone size: .; D gene: .; J gene: TRBJ2-5; CDR3 DNA: TGTGCCAGTAGCATTAGCGGCCAAGAGACCCAGTACTTC; CDR3 protein: CASSISGQETQYF
V gene: TRBV19; clone size: .; D gene: .; J gene: TRBJ1-5; CDR3 DNA: TGTGCCACAGACCTTCTAGGCGGCAATCAGCCCCAGCATTTT; CDR3 protein: CATDLLGGNQPQHF
V gene: TRBV10-3; clone size: few; D gene: TRBD2; J gene: TRBJ2-7; CDR3 DNA: TGTGCCACCCAGACTAGCGGAAACTCCTACGAGCAGTACTTC; CDR3 protein: CATQTSGNSYEQYF
V gene: TRBV4-3; clone size: .; D gene: .; J gene: TRBJ2-1; CDR3 DNA: TGCGCCAGCAGCCAAGAGGACGGGAGAAATGAGCAGTTCTTC; CDR3 protein: CASSQEDGRNEQFF
V gene: TRBV28; clone size: .; D gene: .; J gene: TRBJ2-7; CDR3 DNA: TGTGCCAGCCTCCGCCCTATGAAGGGGTACGAGCAGTACTTC; CDR3 protein: CASLRPMKGYEQYF
V gene: TRBV4-1; clone size: .; D gene: .; J gene: TRBJ2-1; CDR3 DNA: TGCGCCAGCAGCTCCCGGGACATTGAGGGCAATGAGCAGTTCTTC; CDR3 protein: CASSSRDIEGNEQFF
V gene: TRBV5-8; clone size: once; D gene: TRBD1; J gene: TRBJ2-7; CDR3 DNA: TGTGCCAGCAGCTCGCCGGGACAGGGTCGGGCCTACGAGCAGTACTTC; CDR3 protein: CASSSPGQGRAYEQYF
V gene: TRBV7-2; clone size: .; D gene: TRBD1; J gene: TRBJ1-3; CDR3 DNA: TGTGCCAGCAGCTCAGACAGGGGGCCTGGAAACACCATATATTTT; CDR3 protein: CASSSDRGPGNTIYF
V gene: TRBV5-6; clone size: .; D gene: .; J gene: TRBJ2-5; CDR3 DNA: TGTGCCAGCAGCTACGGACAGATCCAAGAGACCCAGTACTTC; CDR3 protein: CASSYGQIQETQYF
V gene: TRBV11-2; clone size: few; D gene: .; J gene: TRBJ1-1; CDR3 DNA: TGTGCCAGCAGCTTAAGGGGAGGCACTGAAGCTTTCTTT; CDR3 protein: CASSLRGGTEAFF
V gene: TRBV29-1; clone size: .; D gene: TRBD2; J gene: TRBJ2-3; CDR3 DNA: TGCAGCACAGGGGGGACTAGCGGGAGCACAGATACGCAGTATTTT; CDR3 protein: CSTGGTSGSTDTQYF
V gene: TRBV28; clone size: .; D gene: .; J gene: TRBJ2-3; CDR3 DNA: TGTGCCAGCATTCCAGGGGGCACAGATACGCAGTATTTT; CDR3 protein: CASIPGGTDTQYF